This paragraph reports one TCR beta chain. Enrolled through a virtual design, the participants were between roughly 18 and 95 years of age and came from under 25 US areas. Authors' methods: Amplification of reference gene primers was used by the study to estimate nucleated cell counts. Using immunoSEQ multiplex PCR, the repertoire was profiled, and TCRdb retains in-frame clones only, with some absent. D and trimming come from the DNA, and the V and J calls and clone size come from that table. The sample gives approximately 220,000 clones, about four fifths of which show up once; approximately 1.3% is in the top ten. The sample comes from a study of blood T cell repertoires in COVID-19. Turning to the study itself: The samples span acute and convalescent COVID-19 from the United States, Italy and Spain.

This TCR was recovered from a woman aged 40 to 49 with acute COVID-19. Source material: PBMCs or T cells enriched from blood (not recorded which).

The CDR3 nucleotides are TGTGCCAGCAGCTCCGGGACAGGGATGGATGAGCAGTTCTTC. It codes for CASSSGTGMDEQFF. The rearrangement links TRBV7-9 to TRBJ2-1, with TRBD1 identical over 9 bases. With V trimmed by 4 bases and J by 8 bases, 6 bases remained unmatched. The CDR3 consists of 14 residues. From germline, CDR1 is SEHNR and CDR2 FQNEAQ (reference sequence).